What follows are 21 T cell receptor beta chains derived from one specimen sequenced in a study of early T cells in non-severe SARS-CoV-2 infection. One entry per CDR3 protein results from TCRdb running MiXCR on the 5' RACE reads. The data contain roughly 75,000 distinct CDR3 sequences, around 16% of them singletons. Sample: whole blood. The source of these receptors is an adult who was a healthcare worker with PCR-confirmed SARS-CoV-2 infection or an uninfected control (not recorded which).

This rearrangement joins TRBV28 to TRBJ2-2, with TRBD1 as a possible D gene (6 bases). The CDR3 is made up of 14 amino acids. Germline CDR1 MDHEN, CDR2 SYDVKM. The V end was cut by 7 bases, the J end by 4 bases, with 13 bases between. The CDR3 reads CASTLTGSTGELFF. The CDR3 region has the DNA TGTGCCAGCACCCTTACAGGGAGCACCGGGGAGCTGTTTTTT.

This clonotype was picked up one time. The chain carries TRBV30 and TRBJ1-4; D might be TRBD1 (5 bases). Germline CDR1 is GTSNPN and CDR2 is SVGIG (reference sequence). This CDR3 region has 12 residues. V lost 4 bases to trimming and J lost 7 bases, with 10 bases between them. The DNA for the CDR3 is TGTGCCTGGACGGGGGGATCTGAAAAACTGTTTTTT. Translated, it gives CAWTGGSEKLFF.

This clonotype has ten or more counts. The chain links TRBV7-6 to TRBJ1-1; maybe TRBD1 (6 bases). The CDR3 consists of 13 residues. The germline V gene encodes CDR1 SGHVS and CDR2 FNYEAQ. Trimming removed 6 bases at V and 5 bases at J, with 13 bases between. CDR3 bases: TGTGCCAGCAGTCCCGGAGGGGGAACTGAAGCTTTCTTT. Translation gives CASSPGGGTEAFF.

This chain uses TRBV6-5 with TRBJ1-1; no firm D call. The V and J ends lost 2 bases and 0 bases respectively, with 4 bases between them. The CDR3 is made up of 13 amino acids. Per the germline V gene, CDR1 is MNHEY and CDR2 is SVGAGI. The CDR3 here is CASSYNVNTEAFF. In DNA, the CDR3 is TGTGCCAGCAGTTACAACGTGAACACTGAAGCTTTCTTT.

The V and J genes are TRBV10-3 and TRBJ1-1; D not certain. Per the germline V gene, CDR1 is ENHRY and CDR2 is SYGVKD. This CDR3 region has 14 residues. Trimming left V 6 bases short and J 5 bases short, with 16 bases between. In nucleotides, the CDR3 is TGTGCCATCAGCGCTGGAGGAGGGTTGACTGAAGCTTTCTTT. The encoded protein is CAISAGGGLTEAFF.

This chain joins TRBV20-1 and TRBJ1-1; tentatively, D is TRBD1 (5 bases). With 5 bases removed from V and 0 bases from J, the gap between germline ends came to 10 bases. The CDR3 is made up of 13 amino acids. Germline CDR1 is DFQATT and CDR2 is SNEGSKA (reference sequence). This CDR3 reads CSAPGRMNTEAFF. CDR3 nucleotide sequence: TGCAGTGCTCCGGGACGGATGAACACTGAAGCTTTCTTT.

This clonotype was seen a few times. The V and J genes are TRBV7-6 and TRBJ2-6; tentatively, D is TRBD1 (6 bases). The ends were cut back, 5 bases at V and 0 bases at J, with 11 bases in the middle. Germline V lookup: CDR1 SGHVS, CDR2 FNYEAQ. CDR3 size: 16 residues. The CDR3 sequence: CASSPYRVSGANVLTF. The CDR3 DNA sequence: TGTGCCAGCAGCCCGTACAGGGTCTCTGGGGCCAACGTCCTGACTTTC.

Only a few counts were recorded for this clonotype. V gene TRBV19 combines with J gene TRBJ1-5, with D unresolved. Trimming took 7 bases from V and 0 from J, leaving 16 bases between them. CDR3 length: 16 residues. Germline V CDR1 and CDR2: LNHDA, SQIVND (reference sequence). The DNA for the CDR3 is TGTGCCAGTACCTCGCGTGAGAGATTTAGCAATCAGCCCCAGCATTTT. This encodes CASTSRERFSNQPQHF.

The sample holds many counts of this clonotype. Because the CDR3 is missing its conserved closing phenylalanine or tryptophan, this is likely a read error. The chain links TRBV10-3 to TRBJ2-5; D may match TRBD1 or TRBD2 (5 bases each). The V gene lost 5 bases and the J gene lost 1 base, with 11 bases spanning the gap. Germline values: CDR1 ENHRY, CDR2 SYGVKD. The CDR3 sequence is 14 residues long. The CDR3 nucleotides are TGTGCCATCAGTAATAAGGGACCCCAAGAGACCCAGTACTCC. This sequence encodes CAISNKGPQETQYS.

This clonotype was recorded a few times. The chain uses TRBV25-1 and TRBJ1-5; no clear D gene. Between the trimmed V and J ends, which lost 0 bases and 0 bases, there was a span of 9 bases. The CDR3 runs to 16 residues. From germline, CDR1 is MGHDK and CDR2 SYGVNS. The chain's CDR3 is CASSEYGGDSNQPQHF. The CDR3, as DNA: TGTGCCAGCAGTGAATATGGCGGAGATAGCAATCAGCCCCAGCATTTT.

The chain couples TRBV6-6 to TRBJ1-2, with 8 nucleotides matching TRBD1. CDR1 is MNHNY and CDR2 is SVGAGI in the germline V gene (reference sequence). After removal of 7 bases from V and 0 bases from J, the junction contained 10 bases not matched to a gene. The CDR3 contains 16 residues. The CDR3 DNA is TGTGCCAGCATACTCCGGGGGACAGGAGCTAACTATGGCTACACCTTC. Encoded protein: CASILRGTGANYGYTF.

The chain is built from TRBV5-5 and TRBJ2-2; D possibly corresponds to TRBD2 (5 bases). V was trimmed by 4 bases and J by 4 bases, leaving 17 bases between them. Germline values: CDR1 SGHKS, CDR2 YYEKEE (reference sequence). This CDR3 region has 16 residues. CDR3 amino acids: CASSLPVAGLTGELFF. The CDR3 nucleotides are TGTGCCAGCAGCCTTCCTGTGGCAGGACTCACCGGGGAGCTGTTTTTT.

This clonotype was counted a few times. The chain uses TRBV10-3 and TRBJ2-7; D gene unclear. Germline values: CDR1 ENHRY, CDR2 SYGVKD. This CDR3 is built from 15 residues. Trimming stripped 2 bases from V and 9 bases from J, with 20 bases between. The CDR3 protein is CAISEPFGPDLRQYF. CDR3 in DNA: TGTGCCATCAGTGAGCCGTTTGGTCCCGATCTGCGGCAGTACTTC.

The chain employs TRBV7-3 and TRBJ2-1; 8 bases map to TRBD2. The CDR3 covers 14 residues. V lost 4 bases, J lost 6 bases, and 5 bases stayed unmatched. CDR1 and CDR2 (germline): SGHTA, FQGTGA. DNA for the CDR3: TGTGCCAGCAGCTCGGGACTAGTCAGCAATGAGCAGTTCTTC. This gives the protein CASSSGLVSNEQFF.

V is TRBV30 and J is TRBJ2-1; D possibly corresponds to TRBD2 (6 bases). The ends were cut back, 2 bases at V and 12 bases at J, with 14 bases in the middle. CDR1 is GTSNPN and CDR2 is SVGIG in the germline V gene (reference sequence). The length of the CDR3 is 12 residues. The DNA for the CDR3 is TGTGCCTGGAGTCCGACTAGATTAGGGCAGTTCTTC. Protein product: CAWSPTRLGQFF.

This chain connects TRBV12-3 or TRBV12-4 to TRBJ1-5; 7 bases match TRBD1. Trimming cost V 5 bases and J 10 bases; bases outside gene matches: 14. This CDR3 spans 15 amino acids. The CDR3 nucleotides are TGTGCCAGCAGTCACAGGGAGGGGGCCGAGTATCCCCAGCATTTT. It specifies CASSHREGAEYPQHF.

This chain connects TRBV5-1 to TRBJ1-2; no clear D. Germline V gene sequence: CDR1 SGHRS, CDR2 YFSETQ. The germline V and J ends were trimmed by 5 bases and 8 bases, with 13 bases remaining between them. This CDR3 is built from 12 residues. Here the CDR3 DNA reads TGCGCCAGCAGAAAGGGATCGGAGGGCTACACCTTC. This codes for CASRKGSEGYTF.

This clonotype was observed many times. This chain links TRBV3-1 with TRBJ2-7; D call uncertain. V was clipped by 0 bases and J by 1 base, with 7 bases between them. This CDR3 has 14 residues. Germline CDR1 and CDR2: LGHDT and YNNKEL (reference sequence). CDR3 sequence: CASSQEGLSYEQYF. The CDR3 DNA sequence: TGTGCCAGCAGCCAAGAAGGCCTTTCCTACGAGCAGTACTTC.

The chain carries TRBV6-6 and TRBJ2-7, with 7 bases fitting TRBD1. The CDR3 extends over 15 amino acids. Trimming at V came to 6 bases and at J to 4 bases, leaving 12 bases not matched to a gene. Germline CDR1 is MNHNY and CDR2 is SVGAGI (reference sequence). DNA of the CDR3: TGTGCCAGCAGGTCGAAGGGACAGCTGATTTACGAGCAGTACTTC. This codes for CASRSKGQLIYEQYF.

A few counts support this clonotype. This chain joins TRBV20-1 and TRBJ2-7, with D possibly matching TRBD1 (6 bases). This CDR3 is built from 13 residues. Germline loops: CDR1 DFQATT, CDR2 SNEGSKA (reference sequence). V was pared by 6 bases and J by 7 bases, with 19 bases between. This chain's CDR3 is CSARESGEREQYF. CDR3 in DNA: TGCAGTGCCCGAGAGTCAGGGGAAAGAGAGCAGTACTTC.

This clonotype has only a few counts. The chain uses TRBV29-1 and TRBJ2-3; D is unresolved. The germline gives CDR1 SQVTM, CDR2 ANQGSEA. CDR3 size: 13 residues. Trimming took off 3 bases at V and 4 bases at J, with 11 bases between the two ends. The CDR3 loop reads CSVDDGRPDTQYF. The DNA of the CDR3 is TGCAGCGTTGACGACGGCCGGCCAGATACGCAGTATTTT.